This is a list of T cell receptor beta chains from one sample in a study of blood T cell repertoires in COVID-19. The method was immunoSEQ multiplex PCR; TCRdb's version includes in-frame clones alone and lacks a portion of them. The data hold around 250,000 clones, with 70% to 90% observed a single time. The source material was peripheral blood. Receptors originate from a man aged 55 to 70 with acute or convalescent COVID-19. CDR3s include the opening cysteine and the closing phenylalanine or tryptophan. The order of the fields is clone size, D gene, J gene, V gene, CDR3 DNA, CDR3 protein. A D gene is named only where the DNA matches it firmly. Part of the rows lack a size; the others show once, few, many or a class for expanded clones.

abundance: .; d_gene: TRBD1; j_gene: TRBJ1-5; v_gene: TRBV30; CDR3nt: TGTGCCTGGAGTTTACTGGGCCAGGGGGCCTTTAGCAATCAGCCCCAGCATTTT; CDR3aa: CAWSLLGQGAFSNQPQHF
abundance: .; d_gene: TRBD2; j_gene: TRBJ2-1; v_gene: TRBV20-1; CDR3nt: TGCAGTGCTAGTTTTTTAGCGGGAGGCACAACCTTCTACAATGAGCAGTTCTTC; CDR3aa: CSASFLAGGTTFYNEQFF
abundance: many; d_gene: .; j_gene: TRBJ1-5; v_gene: TRBV19; CDR3nt: TGTGCCAGTAGCTTCGCAGTGAGCAATCAGCCCCAGCATTTT; CDR3aa: CASSFAVSNQPQHF
abundance: .; d_gene: .; j_gene: TRBJ1-1; v_gene: TRBV28; CDR3nt: TGTGCCAGCAGTTTAGGGCAGGGGTTTGGAGCTTTCTTT; CDR3aa: CASSLGQGFGAFF
abundance: .; d_gene: TRBD1; j_gene: TRBJ2-2; v_gene: TRBV5-1; CDR3nt: TGCGCCAGCAGCGTGGTACGGACAGGGAATTCCGGGGAGCTGTTTTTT; CDR3aa: CASSVVRTGNSGELFF
abundance: .; d_gene: TRBD2; j_gene: TRBJ2-7; v_gene: TRBV9; CDR3nt: TGTGCCAGCAGCGTAACCCCTACTAGCGGCGAGCAGTACTTC; CDR3aa: CASSVTPTSGEQYF
abundance: .; d_gene: TRBD1; j_gene: TRBJ2-7; v_gene: TRBV5-4; CDR3nt: TGTGCCAGCAGCCCTGACAGGGCCTACGAGCAGTACTTC; CDR3aa: CASSPDRAYEQYF
abundance: .; d_gene: .; j_gene: TRBJ1-5; v_gene: TRBV6-1; CDR3nt: TGTGCCAGCAGTGATACAGCTTTCAATCAGCCCCAGCATTTT; CDR3aa: CASSDTAFNQPQHF
abundance: .; d_gene: TRBD2; j_gene: TRBJ2-1; v_gene: TRBV3-1/TRBV3-2; CDR3nt: TGTGCCAGCAGTGGACTAGCGGATCTTTCTCGTAGCTCCTACAATGAGCAGTTCTTC; CDR3aa: CASSGLADLSRSSYNEQFF
abundance: once; d_gene: .; j_gene: TRBJ1-4; v_gene: TRBV6-5; CDR3nt: TGTGCCAGCAGTTACAATACAGCAACTAATGAAAAACTGTTTTTT; CDR3aa: CASSYNTATNEKLFF
abundance: .; d_gene: TRBD1; j_gene: TRBJ1-1; v_gene: TRBV5-1; CDR3nt: TGCGCCAGCAGCCCCCGGACAGGGGTGATTGAAGCTTTCTTT; CDR3aa: CASSPRTGVIEAFF
abundance: .; d_gene: .; j_gene: TRBJ2-3; v_gene: TRBV30; CDR3nt: TGTGCCTGGAGTATTAGCAGAAGCACAGATACGCAGTATTTT; CDR3aa: CAWSISRSTDTQYF
abundance: .; d_gene: TRBD1; j_gene: TRBJ1-2; v_gene: TRBV5-6; CDR3nt: TGTGCCAGCAGCTTGAAGCCCGGGACAGGGAGGGGGGCCTATGGCTACACCTTC; CDR3aa: CASSLKPGTGRGAYGYTF
abundance: .; d_gene: TRBD2; j_gene: TRBJ2-5; v_gene: TRBV4-2; CDR3nt: TGTGCCAGCAGCACAAGGACTAGCAGGGAAGAGACCCAGTACTTC; CDR3aa: CASSTRTSREETQYF
abundance: once; d_gene: TRBD1; j_gene: TRBJ1-2; v_gene: TRBV9; CDR3nt: TGTGCCAGCAGCCCACCCGGGACAGGGGCAATGGGTGGCTACACCTTC; CDR3aa: CASSPPGTGAMGGYTF
abundance: .; d_gene: TRBD1; j_gene: TRBJ1-4; v_gene: TRBV30; CDR3nt: TGTGCCTGGAGTCACAGGGGTTTTAATGAAAAACTGTTTTTT; CDR3aa: CAWSHRGFNEKLFF